The rows below give T cell receptor beta chains drawn from one sample of a study of blood T cells in healthy people across ages. Via MiXCR, TCRdb re-called the 5' RACE reads, giving one row per CDR3 protein. The data contain 1.5 million to 2 million distinct CDR3 sequences, about 31% of them singletons. The sample comprised blood. These receptors were taken from a woman younger than 45 in good health. The CDR3 runs from the conserved cysteine through the conserved F or W. Each record gives: V gene, clone size, J gene, D gene, CDR3 DNA, CDR3 protein. D genes are given only for firm matches. Rows may omit the clone size; those that give it use once, few, many or a size class.

V gene: TRBV25-1
clone size: few
J gene: TRBJ1-2
D gene: TRBD1
CDR3 DNA: TGTGCCAGCTCCTGGACAGGGCTTTCTTATGGCTACACCTTC
CDR3 protein: CASSWTGLSYGYTF

V gene: TRBV20-1
clone size: NA
J gene: TRBJ2-1
D gene: NA
CDR3 DNA: TGCAGTGCTAGAGATGAGAGGGGTCACAAAGGATACAATGAGCAGTTCTTC
CDR3 protein: CSARDERGHKGYNEQFF

V gene: TRBV30
clone size: NA
J gene: TRBJ1-2
D gene: TRBD1
CDR3 DNA: TGTGCCTGGAACCGGGACAGCGGGGGCTACACCTTC
CDR3 protein: CAWNRDSGGYTF

V gene: TRBV18
clone size: few
J gene: TRBJ2-7
D gene: NA
CDR3 DNA: TGTGCCAGCTCACCAACTGAGGCGGCCCTAATGGGCGAGCAGTACTTC
CDR3 protein: CASSPTEAALMGEQYF

V gene: TRBV5-6
clone size: few
J gene: TRBJ1-2
D gene: NA
CDR3 DNA: TGTGCCAGCAGCTTGGTTCCGGCTCGCTATGGCTACACCTTC
CDR3 protein: CASSLVPARYGYTF

V gene: TRBV28
clone size: NA
J gene: TRBJ2-7
D gene: TRBD2
CDR3 DNA: TGTGCCAGCAGTTCCTTCCGGCTAGCGGGAGGCCACGAGCAGTACTTC
CDR3 protein: CASSSFRLAGGHEQYF

V gene: TRBV7-9
clone size: NA
J gene: TRBJ1-4
D gene: NA
CDR3 DNA: TGTGCCAGCAGCCAGAGCGCAAGGGGTGAAAAACTGTTTTTT
CDR3 protein: CASSQSARGEKLFF

V gene: TRBV6-4
clone size: few
J gene: TRBJ1-1
D gene: TRBD1
CDR3 DNA: TGTGCCAGCAGTGGGACAGGGGCCACTGAAGCTTTCTTT
CDR3 protein: CASSGTGATEAFF

V gene: TRBV10-1
clone size: NA
J gene: TRBJ2-2
D gene: NA
CDR3 DNA: TGCGCCAGCAGTGGTGACAGGTTAAACACCGGGGAGCTGTTTTTT
CDR3 protein: CASSGDRLNTGELFF

V gene: TRBV9
clone size: NA
J gene: TRBJ2-1
D gene: TRBD1
CDR3 DNA: TGTGCCAGCAGCGTTGGCGAGGGACAGGGGGCGGATAATGAGCAGTTCTTC
CDR3 protein: CASSVGEGQGADNEQFF

V gene: TRBV18
clone size: few
J gene: TRBJ1-5
D gene: NA
CDR3 DNA: TGTGCCAGCTCACCGCCCCTCAGACAAAACCGTCAGCCCCAGCATTTT
CDR3 protein: CASSPPLRQNRQPQHF

V gene: TRBV20-1
clone size: few
J gene: TRBJ2-2
D gene: TRBD1
CDR3 DNA: TGCAGTGCTAGAGCGTTCAAAGGGCAGGGGGCCGTCGGGGAGCTGTTTTTT
CDR3 protein: CSARAFKGQGAVGELFF

V gene: TRBV7-8
clone size: few
J gene: TRBJ2-7
D gene: NA
CDR3 DNA: TGTGCCAGCAGCTTAGGTGTCATACGAACCTACGAGCAGTACTTC
CDR3 protein: CASSLGVIRTYEQYF

V gene: TRBV27
clone size: few
J gene: TRBJ2-7
D gene: TRBD2
CDR3 DNA: TGTGCCAGCAGTTTCAGCGGGGAGGAAAACGAGCAGTACTTC
CDR3 protein: CASSFSGEENEQYF

V gene: TRBV20-1
clone size: few
J gene: TRBJ1-5
D gene: TRBD1
CDR3 DNA: TGCAGTGCTAGGGCCGGGACAGCCACGAATCAGCCCCAGCATTTT
CDR3 protein: CSARAGTATNQPQHF

V gene: TRBV9
clone size: few
J gene: TRBJ2-5
D gene: TRBD1
CDR3 DNA: TGTGCCAGCAGCGTAGCTCGAGGGGACAGGGGAGGCCAAGAGACCCAGTACTTC
CDR3 protein: CASSVARGDRGGQETQYF

V gene: TRBV9
clone size: NA
J gene: TRBJ2-7
D gene: TRBD2
CDR3 DNA: TGTGTCAGCAGCGTAGACCTAGCGGGAGGGTCAGGCGAGCAGTACTTC
CDR3 protein: CVSSVDLAGGSGEQYF

V gene: TRBV7-6
clone size: NA
J gene: TRBJ2-5
D gene: NA
CDR3 DNA: TGTGCCAGCAGCTATACAGGGAAAGAGACCCAGTACTTC
CDR3 protein: CASSYTGKETQYF

V gene: TRBV14
clone size: NA
J gene: TRBJ2-7
D gene: NA
CDR3 DNA: TGTGCCAGCAGCCAAGACGCGGGTAAAGGGTACGAGCAGTACTTC
CDR3 protein: CASSQDAGKGYEQYF

V gene: TRBV5-6
clone size: NA
J gene: TRBJ2-7
D gene: NA
CDR3 DNA: TGTGCCAGCAGCTTGGGACATCCCTACAATGAGCAGTACTTC
CDR3 protein: CASSLGHPYNEQYF

V gene: TRBV19
clone size: NA
J gene: TRBJ2-1
D gene: TRBD2
CDR3 DNA: TGTGCCAGTAGTATAGATCCTAGCGGCTACAATGAGCAGTTCTTC
CDR3 protein: CASSIDPSGYNEQFF

V gene: TRBV12-3/TRBV12-4
clone size: NA
J gene: TRBJ2-3
D gene: NA
CDR3 DNA: TGTGCCAGCAGTTTAATGGGCCCAGATACGCAGTATTTT
CDR3 protein: CASSLMGPDTQYF

V gene: TRBV3-1
clone size: NA
J gene: TRBJ2-5
D gene: TRBD2
CDR3 DNA: TGTGCCAGCAGCCCGAAAAAAGCGGGAGGGCCGAATGAGCAGTACTTC
CDR3 protein: CASSPKKAGGPNEQYF

V gene: TRBV20-1
clone size: few
J gene: TRBJ2-3
D gene: NA
CDR3 DNA: TGCAGTGCTAGAGATGTGGCCTCCCGGGGTACGCAGTATTTT
CDR3 protein: CSARDVASRGTQYF

V gene: TRBV7-9
clone size: few
J gene: TRBJ2-5
D gene: NA
CDR3 DNA: TGTGCCAGCACCGACATAGGCGTGGGAGACCTCCAAGAGACCCAGTACTTC
CDR3 protein: CASTDIGVGDLQETQYF

V gene: TRBV4-1
clone size: many
J gene: TRBJ2-7
D gene: NA
CDR3 DNA: TGCGCCAGCAGCCAGAATTCACAGACCTCCTACGAGCAGTACTTC
CDR3 protein: CASSQNSQTSYEQYF

V gene: TRBV2
clone size: NA
J gene: TRBJ1-2
D gene: NA
CDR3 DNA: TGTGCCAGCAGTGAACAGGGTAATCCCTATGGCCACACCTTC
CDR3 protein: CASSEQGNPYGHTF

V gene: TRBV7-7
clone size: NA
J gene: TRBJ2-1
D gene: NA
CDR3 DNA: TGTGCCAGCAGCTTGGCCCCCGGGTTCTCCTACAATGGGCAGTTCTTC
CDR3 protein: CASSLAPGFSYNGQFF

V gene: TRBV27
clone size: NA
J gene: TRBJ2-1
D gene: TRBD2
CDR3 DNA: TGTGCCAGCAGTTCGACTAGCCCGAGCTCCTACAATGAGCAGTTCTTC
CDR3 protein: CASSSTSPSSYNEQFF

V gene: TRBV20-1
clone size: few
J gene: TRBJ1-2
D gene: NA
CDR3 DNA: TGCAGTCCTGAGCGGGGGGCGGACTATGGCTACACCTTC
CDR3 protein: CSPERGADYGYTF

V gene: TRBV11-3
clone size: NA
J gene: TRBJ2-1
D gene: NA
CDR3 DNA: TGTGCCAGCAGTGGACGGGAGACTGGCAATGAGCAGTTCTTC
CDR3 protein: CASSGRETGNEQFF

V gene: TRBV27
clone size: few
J gene: TRBJ2-5
D gene: NA
CDR3 DNA: TGTGCCAGCAGTTTGTATAGGGAAAGGGCAGAGACCCAGTACTTC
CDR3 protein: CASSLYRERAETQYF

V gene: TRBV20-1
clone size: NA
J gene: TRBJ2-1
D gene: NA
CDR3 DNA: TGCAGTGCTAGAGACGAAAATGGCTCGGGGTCCTACAATGAGCAGTTCTTC
CDR3 protein: CSARDENGSGSYNEQFF

V gene: TRBV10-3
clone size: many
J gene: TRBJ2-3
D gene: NA
CDR3 DNA: TGTGCCATCAGTGATCCGACAGGTCCCGCGCATACGCAGTATTTT
CDR3 protein: CAISDPTGPAHTQYF

V gene: TRBV24-1
clone size: few
J gene: TRBJ2-5
D gene: NA
CDR3 DNA: TGTGCCACCAGTGAGGGGGCGATTGAGACCCAGTACTTC
CDR3 protein: CATSEGAIETQYF

V gene: TRBV9
clone size: NA
J gene: TRBJ2-7
D gene: TRBD1
CDR3 DNA: TGTGCCAGCAGCCCCTCCGGACAGGGGGTGCACGAGCAGTACTTC
CDR3 protein: CASSPSGQGVHEQYF

V gene: TRBV30
clone size: once
J gene: TRBJ2-1
D gene: TRBD2
CDR3 DNA: TGTGCCTGGAGACTAGCGGGAGCTGGGAATGAGCAGTTCTTC
CDR3 protein: CAWRLAGAGNEQFF

V gene: TRBV20-1
clone size: NA
J gene: TRBJ1-5
D gene: NA
CDR3 DNA: TGCAGTGCCGTAAGCACCCAGGGCCAGAGGCAGCCCCAGCATTTT
CDR3 protein: CSAVSTQGQRQPQHF

V gene: TRBV6-6
clone size: NA
J gene: TRBJ2-4
D gene: TRBD1
CDR3 DNA: TGTGCCAGCAGACCCGGGACAGGGGGCGTAATGGACATTCAGTACTTC
CDR3 protein: CASRPGTGGVMDIQYF

V gene: TRBV7-3
clone size: once
J gene: TRBJ2-3
D gene: NA
CDR3 DNA: TGTGCCAGCAGCTTGACCCCCGGGGGAGGTACGCAGTATTTT
CDR3 protein: CASSLTPGGGTQYF

V gene: TRBV20-1
clone size: few
J gene: TRBJ2-5
D gene: NA
CDR3 DNA: TGCAGTGCCCTACCCCCACTGTACCAAGAGACCCAGTACTTC
CDR3 protein: CSALPPLYQETQYF

V gene: TRBV2
clone size: few
J gene: TRBJ1-2
D gene: TRBD1
CDR3 DNA: TGTGCCAGCACCCAGGACAGGGATCGTGGCTACACCTTC
CDR3 protein: CASTQDRDRGYTF

V gene: TRBV6-1
clone size: few
J gene: TRBJ1-2
D gene: TRBD1
CDR3 DNA: TGTGCCAGCAGTGTCCATGGGAGGGCAGGGGGCGCTTCTAGACGACTCTATGGCTACACCTTC
CDR3 protein: CASSVHGRAGGASRRLYGYTF

V gene: TRBV6-5
clone size: few
J gene: TRBJ2-1
D gene: NA
CDR3 DNA: TGTGCCAGCAGTTACCACCCTACTCTATCCAATTACAATGAGCAGTTCTTC
CDR3 protein: CASSYHPTLSNYNEQFF

V gene: TRBV20-1
clone size: NA
J gene: TRBJ1-2
D gene: NA
CDR3 DNA: TGCAGTGGGGGCCAGACGTATAGCTACACCTTC
CDR3 protein: CSGGQTYSYTF

V gene: TRBV11-2
clone size: NA
J gene: TRBJ1-2
D gene: NA
CDR3 DNA: TGTGTCAGCAGCTTAGATCAGGGAGCCTATGGCTACACCTTC
CDR3 protein: CVSSLDQGAYGYTF

V gene: TRBV3-1
clone size: few
J gene: TRBJ1-2
D gene: NA
CDR3 DNA: TGTGCCAGCAGCCATGGGGCAGCTAACTATGGCTACACCTTC
CDR3 protein: CASSHGAANYGYTF

V gene: TRBV24-1
clone size: many
J gene: TRBJ2-7
D gene: NA
CDR3 DNA: TGTGCCACCAGTGATTTTCCCCGGGGGGCGTGGCCCGATGGTCGCGGTTCCTACGAGCAGTACTTC
CDR3 protein: CATSDFPRGAWPDGRGSYEQYF

V gene: TRBV5-1
clone size: NA
J gene: TRBJ2-5
D gene: NA
CDR3 DNA: TGCGCCAGCAGCTTGTGGTCAGAGTACCAAGAGACCCAGTACTTC
CDR3 protein: CASSLWSEYQETQYF

V gene: TRBV12-3/TRBV12-4
clone size: many
J gene: TRBJ2-3
D gene: TRBD1
CDR3 DNA: TGTGCCAGCAGTCCCCGGACAGGGACCACAGATACGCAGTATTTT
CDR3 protein: CASSPRTGTTDTQYF

V gene: TRBV12-3/TRBV12-4
clone size: many
J gene: TRBJ2-7
D gene: TRBD1
CDR3 DNA: TGTGCCAGCAGTTCCACAGGGGTCTACGAGCAGTACTTC
CDR3 protein: CASSSTGVYEQYF

V gene: TRBV6-2/TRBV6-3
clone size: few
J gene: TRBJ2-1
D gene: TRBD2
CDR3 DNA: TGTGCCAGCAGTTATTATCCGGAGCGGGGGGCTTACAATGAGCAGTTCTTC
CDR3 protein: CASSYYPERGAYNEQFF

V gene: TRBV15
clone size: NA
J gene: TRBJ1-2
D gene: NA
CDR3 DNA: TGTGCCACCAGCAGAGATTCCGCGCCAGGGGATGGCTACACCTTC
CDR3 protein: CATSRDSAPGDGYTF